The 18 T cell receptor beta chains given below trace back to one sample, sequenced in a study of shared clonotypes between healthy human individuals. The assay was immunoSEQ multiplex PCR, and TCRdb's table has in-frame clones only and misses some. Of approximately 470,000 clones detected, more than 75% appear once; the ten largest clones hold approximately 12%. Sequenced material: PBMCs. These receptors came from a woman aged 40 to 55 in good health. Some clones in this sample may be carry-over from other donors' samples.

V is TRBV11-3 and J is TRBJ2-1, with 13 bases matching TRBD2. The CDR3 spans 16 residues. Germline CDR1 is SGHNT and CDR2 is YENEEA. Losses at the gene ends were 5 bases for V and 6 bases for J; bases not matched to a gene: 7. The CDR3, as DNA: TGTGCCAGCAGCCAGAGGACTAGCGGGAGACCCAATGAGCAGTTCTTC. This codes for CASSQRTSGRPNEQFF.

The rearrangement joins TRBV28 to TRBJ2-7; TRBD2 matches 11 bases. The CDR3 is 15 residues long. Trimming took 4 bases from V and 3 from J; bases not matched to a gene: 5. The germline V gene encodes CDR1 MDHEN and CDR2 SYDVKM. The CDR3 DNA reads TGTGCCAGCAGTTCACGACTAGCGGGACGCTACGAGCAGTACTTC. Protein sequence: CASSSRLAGRYEQYF.

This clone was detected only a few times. The CDR3 DNA reads TGTGCCAGCAGTCCGTGGACGGATAGCACAGATACGCAGTATTTT. Translation gives CASSPWTDSTDTQYF. The chain joins TRBV27 to TRBJ2-3, with D unclear. Germline values: CDR1 MNHEY, CDR2 SMNVEV (reference sequence). V was pared by 5 bases and J by 0 bases, with 12 bases between. The CDR3 consists of 15 residues.

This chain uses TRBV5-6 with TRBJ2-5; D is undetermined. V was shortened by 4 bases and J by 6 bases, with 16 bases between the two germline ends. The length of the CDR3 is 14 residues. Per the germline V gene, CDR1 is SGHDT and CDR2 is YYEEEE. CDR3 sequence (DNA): TGTGCCAGCAGCGTGGGCCGCCCCGCGAAGACCCAGTACTTC. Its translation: CASSVGRPAKTQYF.

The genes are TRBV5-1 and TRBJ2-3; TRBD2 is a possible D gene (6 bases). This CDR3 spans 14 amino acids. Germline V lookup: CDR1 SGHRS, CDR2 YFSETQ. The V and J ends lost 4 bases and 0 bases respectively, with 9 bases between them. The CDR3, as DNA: TGCGCCAGCAGCACCGGGACTAGCACAGATACGCAGTATTTT. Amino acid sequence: CASSTGTSTDTQYF.

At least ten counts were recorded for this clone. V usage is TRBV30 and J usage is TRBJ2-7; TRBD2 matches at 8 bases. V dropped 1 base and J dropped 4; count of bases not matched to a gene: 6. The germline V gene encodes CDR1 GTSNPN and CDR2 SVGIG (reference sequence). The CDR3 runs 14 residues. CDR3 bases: TGTGCCTGGAGTGACGGGAGGGCATGGTACGAGCAGTACTTC. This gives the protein CAWSDGRAWYEQYF.

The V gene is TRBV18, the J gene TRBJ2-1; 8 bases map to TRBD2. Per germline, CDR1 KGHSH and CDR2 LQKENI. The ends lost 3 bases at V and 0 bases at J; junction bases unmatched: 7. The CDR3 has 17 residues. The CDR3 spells CASSPTTSESSYNEQFF. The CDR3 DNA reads TGTGCCAGCTCACCGACGACTAGCGAGAGCTCCTACAATGAGCAGTTCTTC.

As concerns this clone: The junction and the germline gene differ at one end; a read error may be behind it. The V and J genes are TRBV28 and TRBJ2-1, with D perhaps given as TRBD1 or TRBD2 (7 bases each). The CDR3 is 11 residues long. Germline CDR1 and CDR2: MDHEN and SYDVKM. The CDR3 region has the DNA TGCGCCAGCAGGGGGGGAGATGAGCAGTTCTTC. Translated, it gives CASRGGDEQFF.

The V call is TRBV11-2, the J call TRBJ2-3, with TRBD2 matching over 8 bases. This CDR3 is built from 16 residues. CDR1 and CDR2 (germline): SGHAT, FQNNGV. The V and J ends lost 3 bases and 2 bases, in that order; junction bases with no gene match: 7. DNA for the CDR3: TGTGCCAGCAGCTTTCGAATTAGCGGGGCCACAGATACGCAGTATTTT. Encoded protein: CASSFRISGATDTQYF.

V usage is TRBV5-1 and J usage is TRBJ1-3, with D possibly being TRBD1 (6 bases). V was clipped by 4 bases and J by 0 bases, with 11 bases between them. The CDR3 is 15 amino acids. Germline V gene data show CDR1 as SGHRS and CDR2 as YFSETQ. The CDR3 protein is CASSAAGVSGNTIYF. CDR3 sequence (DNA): TGCGCCAGCAGCGCCGCAGGGGTCTCTGGAAACACCATATATTTT. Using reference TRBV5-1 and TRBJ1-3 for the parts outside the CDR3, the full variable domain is KAGVTQTPRYLIKTRGQQVTLSCSPISGHRSVSWYQQTPGQGLQFLFEYFSETQRNKGNFPGRFSGRQFSNSRSEMNVSTLELGDSALYLCASSAAGVSGNTIYFGEGSWLTVV.

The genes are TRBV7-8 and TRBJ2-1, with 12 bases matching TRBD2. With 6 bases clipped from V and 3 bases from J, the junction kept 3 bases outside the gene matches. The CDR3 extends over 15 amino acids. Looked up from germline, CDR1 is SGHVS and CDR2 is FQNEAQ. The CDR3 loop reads CASRRLAGVYNEQFF. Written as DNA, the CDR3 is TGTGCCAGCAGAAGACTAGCGGGAGTCTACAATGAGCAGTTCTTC.

CDR3 amino acids: CASSPRDSYSYEQYF. The CDR3 DNA sequence: TGTGCCAGTAGTCCTCGGGACAGCTACTCCTACGAGCAGTACTTC. The V call is TRBV19, the J call TRBJ2-7; 7 nucleotides match TRBD1. There are 15 residues in the CDR3. The J segment lost 0 bases and the V segment lost 5 bases, leaving 7 bases of the junction unmatched. Germline loops: CDR1 LNHDA, CDR2 SQIVND (reference sequence).

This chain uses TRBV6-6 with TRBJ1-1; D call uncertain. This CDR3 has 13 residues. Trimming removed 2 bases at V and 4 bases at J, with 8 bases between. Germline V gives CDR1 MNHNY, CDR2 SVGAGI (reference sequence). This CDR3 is CASSYGWVTEAFF. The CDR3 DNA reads TGTGCCAGCAGTTACGGTTGGGTCACTGAAGCTTTCTTT.

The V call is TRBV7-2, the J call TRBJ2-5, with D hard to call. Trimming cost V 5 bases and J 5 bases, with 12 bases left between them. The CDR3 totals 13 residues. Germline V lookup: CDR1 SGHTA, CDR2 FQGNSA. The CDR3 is CASSRGRVETQYF. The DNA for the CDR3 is TGTGCCAGCAGCAGAGGTAGGGTGGAGACCCAGTACTTC.

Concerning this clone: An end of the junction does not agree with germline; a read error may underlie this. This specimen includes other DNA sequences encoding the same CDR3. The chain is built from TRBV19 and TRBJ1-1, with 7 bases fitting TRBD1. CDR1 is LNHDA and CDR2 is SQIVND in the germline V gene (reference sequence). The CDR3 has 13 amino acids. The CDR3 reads CASSSTGNTEAFF. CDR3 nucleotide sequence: TGTGCCAGTAGTTCGACAGGGAACACTGAGGCTTTCTTT.

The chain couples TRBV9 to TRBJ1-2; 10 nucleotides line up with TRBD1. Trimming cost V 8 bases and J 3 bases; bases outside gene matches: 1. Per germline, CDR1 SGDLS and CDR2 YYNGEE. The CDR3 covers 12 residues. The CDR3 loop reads CASGTGDYGYTF. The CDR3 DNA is TGTGCCAGTGGGACAGGGGACTATGGCTACACCTTC.

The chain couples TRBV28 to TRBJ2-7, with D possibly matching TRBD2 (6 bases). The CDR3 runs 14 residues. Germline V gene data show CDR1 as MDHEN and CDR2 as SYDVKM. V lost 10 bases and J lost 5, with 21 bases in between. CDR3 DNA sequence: TGTGCCACCCGAATGACTAGTTATTTCGACGAGCAGTACTTC. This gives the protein CATRMTSYFDEQYF.

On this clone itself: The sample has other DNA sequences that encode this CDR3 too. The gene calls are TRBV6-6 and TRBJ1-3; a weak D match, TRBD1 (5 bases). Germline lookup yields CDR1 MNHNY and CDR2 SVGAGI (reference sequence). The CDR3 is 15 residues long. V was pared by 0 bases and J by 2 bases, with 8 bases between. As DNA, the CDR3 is TGTGCCAGCAGTTACTCTTCGGGGGCTGGAAACACCATATATTTT. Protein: CASSYSSGAGNTIYF.